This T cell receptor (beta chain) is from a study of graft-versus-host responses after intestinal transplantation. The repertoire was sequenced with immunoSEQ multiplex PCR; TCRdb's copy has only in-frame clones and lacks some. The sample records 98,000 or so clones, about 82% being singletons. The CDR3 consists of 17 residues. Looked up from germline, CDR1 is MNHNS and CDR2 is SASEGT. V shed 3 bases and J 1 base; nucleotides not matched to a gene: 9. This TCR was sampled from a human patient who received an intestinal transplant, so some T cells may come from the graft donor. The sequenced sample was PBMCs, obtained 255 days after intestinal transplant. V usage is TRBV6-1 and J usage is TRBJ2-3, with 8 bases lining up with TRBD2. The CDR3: CASSEGPAGAGTDTQYF. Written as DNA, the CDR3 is TGTGCCAGCAGTGAGGGGCCAGCGGGAGCTGGCACAGATACGCAGTATTTT.